The 5 T cell receptor beta chains given below trace back to one sample, sequenced in a study of type 1 and type 2 diabetes patients. PCR was run on genomic DNA. Amplification of the beta chain CDR3 used 30 forward and 13 reverse multiplex primers. MiXCR, applied by TCRdb to the multiplex PCR reads, yields one record per CDR3 protein. The sample includes about 250,000 distinct CDR3 sequences, over 45% of them seen just once. The source material was peripheral blood mononuclear cells (PBMCs). Receptor source: a man younger than 35 with type 2 diabetes.

CDR3 residues: CAVGTFNEQYF. The CDR3 nucleotides read TGTGCCGTTGGGACCTTTAACGAGCAGTACTTC. V usage is TRBV7-2 and J usage is TRBJ2-7; D is tentatively TRBD1 or TRBD2 (5 bases each). Deletions cut 11 bases from V and 5 bases from J, with 13 bases between. The CDR3 runs to 11 residues. In germline, CDR1 is SGHTA, CDR2 FQGNSA.

The sample holds many counts of this clonotype. The gene calls are TRBV10-2 and TRBJ2-3; D unresolved. This CDR3 contains 11 residues. Germline values: CDR1 WSHSY, CDR2 SAAADI. V lost 5 bases and J lost 5, with 5 bases in between. CDR3 nucleotide sequence: TGCGCCAGCAGTAGTAGAGATACGCAGTATTTT. Protein sequence: CASSSRDTQYF.

This clonotype has only a few counts. The DNA of the CDR3 is TGTGCTAGTGGTTCCGTAGCGTACGAGCAGTACTTC. As protein: CASGSVAYEQYF. This chain links TRBV12-5 with TRBJ2-7; possibly TRBD2 for D (5 bases). Germline values: CDR1 LGHNT, CDR2 FRNRAP. Between the trimmed V and J ends, which lost 4 bases and 4 bases, there was a span of 8 bases. The CDR3 has 12 residues.

V is TRBV9 and J is TRBJ2-3; 12 bases agree with TRBD2. The CDR3 contains 15 residues. Germline values: CDR1 SGDLS, CDR2 YYNGEE. V was clipped by 3 bases and J by 6 bases; unmatched bases: 5. CDR3 sequence: CASSATGTSGDTQYF. CDR3 nucleotide sequence: TGTGCCAGCAGCGCAACCGGGACTAGCGGGGATACGCAGTATTTT.

The J gene is TRBJ2-2, the V gene TRBV9; 9 bases fit TRBD1. This CDR3 is 18 amino acids long. Germline V gene sequence: CDR1 SGDLS, CDR2 YYNGEE. Germline trimming cut 3 bases from V and 2 bases from J; bases unmatched to any gene: 11. The CDR3 coding sequence is TGTGCCAGCAGCGACCCCTCGGACAGGGGACTTAACACCGGGGAGCTGTTTTTT. It translates to CASSDPSDRGLNTGELFF. The full variable domain, rest sourced from reference TRBV9 and TRBJ2-2, is DSGVTQTPKHLITATGQRVTLRCSPRSGDLSVYWYQQSLDQGLQFLIQYYNGEERAKGNILERFSAQQFPDLHSELNLSSLELGDSALYFCASSDPSDRGLNTGELFFGEGSRLTVL.